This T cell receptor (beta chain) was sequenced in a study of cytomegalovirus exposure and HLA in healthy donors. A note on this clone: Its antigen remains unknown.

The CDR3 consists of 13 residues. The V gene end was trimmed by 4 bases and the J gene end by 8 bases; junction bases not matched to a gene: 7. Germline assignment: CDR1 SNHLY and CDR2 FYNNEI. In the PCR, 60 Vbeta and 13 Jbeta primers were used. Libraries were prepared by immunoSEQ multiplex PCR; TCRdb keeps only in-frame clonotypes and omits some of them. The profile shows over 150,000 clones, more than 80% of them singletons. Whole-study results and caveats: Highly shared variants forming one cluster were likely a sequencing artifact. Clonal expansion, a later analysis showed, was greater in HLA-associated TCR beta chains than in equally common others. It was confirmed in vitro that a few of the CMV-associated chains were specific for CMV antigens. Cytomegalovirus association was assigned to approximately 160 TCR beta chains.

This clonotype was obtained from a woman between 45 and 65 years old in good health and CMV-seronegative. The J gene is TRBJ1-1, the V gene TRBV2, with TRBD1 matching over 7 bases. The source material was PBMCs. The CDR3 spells CASSGQGRGEAFF. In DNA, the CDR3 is TGTGCCAGCAGTGGACAGGGTCGGGGGGAAGCTTTCTTT. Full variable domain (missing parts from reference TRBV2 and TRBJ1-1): EPEVTQTPSHQVTQMGQEVILRCVPISNHLYFYWYRQILGQKVEFLVSFYNNEISEKSEIFDDQFSVERPDGSNFTLKIRSTKLEDSAMYFCASSGQGRGEAFFGQGTRLTVV.